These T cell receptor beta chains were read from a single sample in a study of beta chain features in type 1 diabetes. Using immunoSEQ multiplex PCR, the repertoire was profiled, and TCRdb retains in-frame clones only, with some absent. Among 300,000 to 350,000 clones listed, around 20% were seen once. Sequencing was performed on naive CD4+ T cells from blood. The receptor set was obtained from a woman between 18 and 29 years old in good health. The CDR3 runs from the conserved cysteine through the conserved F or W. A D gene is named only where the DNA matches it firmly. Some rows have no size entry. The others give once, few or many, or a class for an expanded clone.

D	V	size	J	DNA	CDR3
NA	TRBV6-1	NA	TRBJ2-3	TGTGCCAGCAGGGCACTAGTCACAGATACGCAGTATTTT	CASRALVTDTQYF
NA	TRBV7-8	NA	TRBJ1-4	TGTGCCAGCAGCTTAGAAGGATACAGTCCCGCAACTAATGAAAAACTGTTTTTT	CASSLEGYSPATNEKLFF
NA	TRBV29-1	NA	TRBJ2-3	TGCAGCGTAGCTTCTAGCACAGATACGCAGTATTTT	CSVASSTDTQYF
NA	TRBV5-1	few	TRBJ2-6	TGCGCCAGCAGCTTGGCCCTCTCTGGGGCCAACGTCCTGACTTTC	CASSLALSGANVLTF
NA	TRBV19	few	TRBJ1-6	TGTGCCAGTAGTCTACAGGGTTCGACTAATTCACCCCTCCACTTT	CASSLQGSTNSPLHF
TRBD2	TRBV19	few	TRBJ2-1	TGTGCCAGTCAGACTAGCGGGAGCCATGAGCAGTTCTTC	CASQTSGSHEQFF
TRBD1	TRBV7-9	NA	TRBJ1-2	TGTGCCACTACAACGGGACAGGGAGGAGGCTACACCTTC	CATTTGQGGGYTF
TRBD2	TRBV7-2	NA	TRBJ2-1	TGTGCCAGCAGCTTAGTGGGAGGGACTAGCGGGTATGAGCAGTTCTTC	CASSLVGGTSGYEQFF
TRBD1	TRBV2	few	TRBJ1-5	TGTGCCAGCGCATCAGGGGGGCGTACCCGGCCCCAGCATTTT	CASASGGRTRPQHF
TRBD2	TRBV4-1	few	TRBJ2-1	TGCGCCAGCAGCCGGTTTAGCGGGGCCGGCTCCTACAATGAGCAGTTCTTC	CASSRFSGAGSYNEQFF
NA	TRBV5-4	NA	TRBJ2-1	TGTGCCAGCAGCACCGAGAGCTCCTACAATGAGCAGTTCTTC	CASSTESSYNEQFF
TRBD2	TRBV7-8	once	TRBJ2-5	TGTGCCAGCAGCTTAAGTGTGACTAGCGGGGGGGCTGGAGAGACCCAGTACTTC	CASSLSVTSGGAGETQYF
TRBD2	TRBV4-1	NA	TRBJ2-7	TGCGCCAGCAGCAGAGCCGGGACTAGGATCTCCTACGAGCAGTACTTC	CASSRAGTRISYEQYF
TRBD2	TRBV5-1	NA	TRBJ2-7	TGCGCCAGCAGCCCGGGACAGCGGGGGGACGAGCAGTACTTC	CASSPGQRGDEQYF
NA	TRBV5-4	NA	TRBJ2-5	TGTGCCAGCAGCTTGGCCGGGATTTGGGAGACCCAGTACTTC	CASSLAGIWETQYF
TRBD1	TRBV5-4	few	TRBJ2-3	TGTGCCAGCAGTTCGGGACAGGGGAGCACAGATACGCAGTATTTT	CASSSGQGSTDTQYF
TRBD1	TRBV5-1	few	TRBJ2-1	TGCGCCAGCAGCTTGGTCGGTCAGGGGGCGCAAAATGAGCAGTTCTTC	CASSLVGQGAQNEQFF
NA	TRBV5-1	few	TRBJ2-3	TGCGCCAGCAGTTCTGGGAGAAGGGGGAGCACAGATACGCAGTATTTT	CASSSGRRGSTDTQYF
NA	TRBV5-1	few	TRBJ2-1	TGCGCAAACCCCCGTAGCGCGACGTATGAACGGACGTTGAAGGTCTTCTACAATGAGCAGTTCTTC	CANPRSATYERTLKVFYNEQFF
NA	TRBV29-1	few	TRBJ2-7	TGCAGCGTTGGCCCAGGATCCTACGAGCAGTACTTC	CSVGPGSYEQYF
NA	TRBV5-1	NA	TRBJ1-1	TGCGCCAGCAGCTTGGGCGGGACGGTGAACACTGAAGCTTTCTTT	CASSLGGTVNTEAFF
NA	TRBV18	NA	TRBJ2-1	TGTGCCAGCTCACCGTCACAGTACAATGAGCAGTTCTTC	CASSPSQYNEQFF